The subject of this entry is one T cell receptor beta chain. The target antigen is unknown. Generated by immunoSEQ multiplex PCR, the TCRdb table keeps only in-frame clones and is missing some. The sample carries roughly 7,100 clones, 95% recorded once. The data derive from a study of T cells in tuberculosis. Germline V gene lookup returns CDR1 MGHDK and CDR2 SYGVNS. The CDR3 sequence is 16 residues long. V lost 2 bases and J 4 bases, leaving 14 bases between the germline ends. Study findings and constraints: Active tuberculosis alpha repertoires lay closer to GMM-specific TCRs than controls'. Smaller alpha distances in active tuberculosis partly reflected shorter CDR3-alpha lengths.

The sequence was collected from an adult with tuberculosis. The chain combines TRBV25-1 with TRBJ2-2, with D possibly matching TRBD1 (8 bases). The sequencing input was PBMCs. CDR3 residues: CASSEPGGGGTGELFF. The CDR3 DNA reads as TGTGCCAGCAGTGAACCAGGGGGCGGGGGCACCGGGGAGCTGTTTTTT.